The clone carrying this T cell receptor beta chain was picked up many times. V lost 2 bases to trimming and J lost 3 bases, with 11 bases between them. This CDR3 contains 15 residues. Germline lookup yields CDR1 SGHVS and CDR2 FNYEAQ. Each CDR3 protein gets one entry after TCRdb re-called the 5' RACE reads with MiXCR. The sample has some 200,000 distinct CDR3 sequences; approximately 10% are singletons. The data belong to a study of T-cell memory formation after mild COVID-19. The chain has TRBV7-6 and TRBJ1-5; weak D call: TRBD1 (6 bases). Material for sequencing was PBMCs or a T cell subset sorted from them (not recorded which). The TCR comes from a man aged 18 to 29 who had mild COVID-19 (a few samples of this study predate the infection). Cell type and time point are not known. Here the CDR3 reads CASSLQSGVNQPQHF. The CDR3, as DNA: TGTGCCAGCAGCTTACAATCAGGGGTCAATCAGCCCCAGCATTTT. Together with reference TRBV7-6 and TRBJ1-5, the CDR3 gives the full variable domain: GAGVSQSPRYKVTKRGQDVALRCDPISGHVSLYWYRQALGQGPEFLTYFNYEAQQDKSGLPNDRFSAERPEGSISTLTIQRTEQRDSAMYRCASSLQSGVNQPQHFGDGTRLSIL.